Shown below are 2 T cell receptor beta chains from a single sample sequenced in a study of T-cell memory formation after mild COVID-19. TCRdb fed the 5' RACE reads into MiXCR, producing one record per CDR3 protein. The sample has a few hundred thousand distinct CDR3 sequences, 20% to 25% seen once; the top ten hold 21%. Material: PBMCs or a T cell subset sorted from them (not recorded which). These receptors were obtained from a man in his late teens or twenties who had mild COVID-19 (a few samples of this study predate the infection). Cell type and time point are not known.

This clonotype has more than one count but fewer than ten. The chain couples TRBV20-1 to TRBJ1-1, with 7 bases that match TRBD1. With V trimmed by 5 bases and J by 2 bases, 8 bases remained unmatched. CDR1 and CDR2 from the germline V gene are DFQATT and SNEGSKA (reference sequence). The CDR3 has 14 residues. CDR3 residues: CSAYVGQVNTEAFF. The CDR3 DNA reads TGCAGTGCTTACGTAGGACAGGTCAACACTGAAGCTTTCTTT.

This clonotype was seen many times. The genes are TRBV19 and TRBJ1-1; 8 bases are a match to TRBD1. V lost 5 bases, J lost 5 bases, and 7 bases stayed unmatched. Looked up from germline, CDR1 is LNHDA and CDR2 is SQIVND (reference sequence). This CDR3 is 14 amino acids long. CDR3 sequence (DNA): TGTGCCAGTAGTCCCGGACAGGGCTGGACTGAAGCTTTCTTT. Residues: CASSPGQGWTEAFF. Full variable domain (remainder filled in from reference TRBV19 and TRBJ1-1): DGGITQSPKYLFRKEGQNVTLSCEQNLNHDAMYWYRQDPGQGLRLIYYSQIVNDFQKGDIAEGYSVSREKKESFPLTVTSAQKNPTAFYLCASSPGQGWTEAFFGQGTRLTVV.